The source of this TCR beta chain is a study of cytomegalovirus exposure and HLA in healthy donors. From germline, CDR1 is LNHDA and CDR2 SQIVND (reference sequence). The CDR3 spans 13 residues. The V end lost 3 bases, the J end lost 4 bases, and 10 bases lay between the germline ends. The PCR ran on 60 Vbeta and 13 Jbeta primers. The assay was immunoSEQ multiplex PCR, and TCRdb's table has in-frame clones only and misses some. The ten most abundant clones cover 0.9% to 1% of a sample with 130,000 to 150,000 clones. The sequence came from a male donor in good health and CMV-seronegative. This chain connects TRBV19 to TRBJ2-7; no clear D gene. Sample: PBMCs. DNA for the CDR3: TGTGCCAGTAGTATTACGGCAGCGTACGAGCAGTACTTC. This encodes CASSITAAYEQYF.